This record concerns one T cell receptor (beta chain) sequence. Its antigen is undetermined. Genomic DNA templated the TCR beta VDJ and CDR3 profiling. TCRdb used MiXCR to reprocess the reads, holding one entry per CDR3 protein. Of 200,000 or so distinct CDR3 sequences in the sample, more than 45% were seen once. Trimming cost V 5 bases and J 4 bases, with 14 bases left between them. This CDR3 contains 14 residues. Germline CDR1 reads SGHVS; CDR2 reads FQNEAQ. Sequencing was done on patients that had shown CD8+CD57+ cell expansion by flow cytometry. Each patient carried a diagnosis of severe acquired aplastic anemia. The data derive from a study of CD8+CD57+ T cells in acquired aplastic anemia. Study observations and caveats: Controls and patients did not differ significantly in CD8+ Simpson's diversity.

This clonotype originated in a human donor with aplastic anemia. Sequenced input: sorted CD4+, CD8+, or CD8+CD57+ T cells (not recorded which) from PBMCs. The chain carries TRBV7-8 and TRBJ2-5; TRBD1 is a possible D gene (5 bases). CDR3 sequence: CASSLGRGRETQYF. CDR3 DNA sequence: TGTGCCAGCAGCCTCGGTAGGGGTCGAGAGACCCAGTACTTC.